This T cell receptor beta chain is drawn from a study of shared clonotypes between healthy human individuals. Overall study: The donor group consisted of two women and three men, aged 18 to 49. Used for every donor were three CD4 naive, three CD4 memory, two CD8 naive and one CD8 memory plate. Points from the study as a whole: Even with large depth, rarefaction showed that sorted-subset sequencing was incomplete. An expected dependence of interdonor clonotype sharing on sequencing depth was noted.

The method was immunoSEQ multiplex PCR; TCRdb's version includes in-frame clones alone and lacks a portion of them. This sample yields some 1.1 million clones, of which 60% to 85% are seen a single time; 0.89% belongs to the top ten. Of note for this clone: Its specificity is not known.

Trimming stripped 6 bases from V and 4 bases from J, with 15 bases between. Germline V gene sequence: CDR1 MDHEN, CDR2 SYDVKM. CDR3 size: 15 residues. This chain connects TRBV28 to TRBJ2-2, with D possibly TRBD2 on 6 matching bases. The sample consisted of memory CD4+ T cells from PBMCs. Subset denoted: CD45RA-negative fraction. This clonotype was obtained from a man aged 18 to 35 in good health. Some clones in this sample may be carry-over from other donors' samples. CDR3 bases: TGTGCCAGCAGCGAGATCCCCGGGGGCACCGGGGAGCTGTTTTTT. It specifies CASSEIPGGTGELFF. Combining the CDR3 with reference TRBV28 and TRBJ2-2 gives the whole variable domain DVKVTQSSRYLVKRTGEKVFLECVQDMDHENMFWYRQDPGLGLRLIYFSYDVKMKEKGDIPEGYSVSREKKERFSLILESASTNQTSMYLCASSEIPGGTGELFFGEGSRLTVL.